This is a list of T cell receptor beta chains from one sample in a study of sequential checkpoint blockade in melanoma. Sequencing was performed with immunoSEQ multiplex PCR; in TCRdb, only in-frame clones are kept and a portion is missing. The sample lists roughly 20,000 clones; about 75% were seen once. This specimen consisted of CD8+ T cells sorted from blood (inferred from file names), obtained from a patient given nivolumab and ipilimumab in sequence. All receptors come from a human donor with melanoma. The CDR3 runs from the conserved cysteine through the conserved F or W. Fields, in order: D gene, J gene, V gene, clone size, CDR3 protein, CDR3 DNA. A D gene is named only where the DNA matches it firmly. Not all rows give a size; the values are once, few, many and, for expanded clones, a class.

-,TRBJ1-4,TRBV9,-,CASSVGVEGEKLFF,TGTGCCAGCAGCGTAGGTGTGGAGGGGGAAAAACTGTTTTTT
TRBD2,TRBJ2-1,TRBV4-1,-,CASSPTSGGSNEQFF,TGCGCCAGCAGCCCGACTAGCGGGGGGAGCAATGAGCAGTTCTTC
TRBD2,TRBJ2-2,TRBV4-1,-,CASSTPGLAGGAGELFF,TGCGCCAGCAGCACACCGGGACTAGCGGGAGGTGCCGGGGAGCTGTTTTTT
TRBD1,TRBJ2-7,TRBV5-1,-,CASSFRDRGVYEQYF,TGCGCCAGCAGCTTCCGGGACAGGGGGGTCTACGAGCAGTACTTC
-,TRBJ2-1,TRBV6-1,-,CASSASRDFVGEQFF,TGTGCCAGCAGTGCGTCCCGGGACTTCGTGGGTGAGCAGTTCTTC
-,TRBJ2-5,TRBV10-3,-,CAIAHNDQETQYF,TGTGCCATCGCACATAATGACCAAGAGACCCAGTACTTC
TRBD1,TRBJ2-7,TRBV5-4,-,CASSFGQGNYEQYF,TGTGCCAGCAGCTTTGGACAGGGCAACTACGAGCAGTACTTC
-,TRBJ1-1,TRBV6-1,-,CASSEKRNRANTEAFF,TGTGCCAGCAGTGAGAAGAGAAACAGGGCGAACACTGAAGCTTTCTTT
TRBD1,TRBJ1-1,TRBV9,-,CASSPDRGFTEAFF,TGTGCCAGCAGCCCGGACAGGGGTTTCACTGAAGCTTTCTTT
TRBD2,TRBJ2-2,TRBV19,few,CASSILAVSNTGELFF,TGTGCCAGTAGTATCCTAGCGGTCTCGAACACCGGGGAGCTGTTTTTT
-,TRBJ2-7,TRBV28,-,CASRPTERMYVKGQYF,TGTGCCAGCAGGCCCACAGAGCGGATGTATGTGAAGGGGCAGTACTTC
TRBD2,TRBJ2-5,TRBV7-8,-,CASSKGLAGGPETQYF,TGTGCCAGCAGCAAAGGACTAGCGGGGGGGCCGGAGACCCAGTACTTC
TRBD1,TRBJ2-3,TRBV6-5,once,CASSSGQGVTDTQYF,TGTGCCAGCAGTTCAGGACAGGGGGTGACAGATACGCAGTATTTT
-,TRBJ2-3,TRBV4-3,few,CASSQEDFSTDTQYF,TGCGCCAGCAGCCAAGAGGACTTTTCCACAGATACGCAGTATTTT
TRBD2,TRBJ2-3,TRBV27,-,CASSFGGSGNTDTQYF,TGTGCCAGCAGTTTCGGGGGGAGCGGGAACACAGATACGCAGTATTTT
-,TRBJ1-1,TRBV4-3,-,CASSQDVRTVITEAFF,TGCGCCAGCAGCCAAGACGTAAGGACAGTTATCACTGAAGCTTTCTTT
-,TRBJ1-1,TRBV27,-,CASSLEGGTEAFF,TGTGCCAGCAGCCTGGAGGGTGGCACTGAAGCTTTCTTT
TRBD2,TRBJ2-7,TRBV9,-,CASSVEGRLAPLEQYF,TGTGCCAGCAGCGTAGAAGGGAGACTAGCGCCACTCGAGCAGTACTTC
TRBD2,TRBJ2-5,TRBV27,once,CASSGLAGGPETQYF,TGTGCCAGCAGTGGACTAGCGGGGGGGCCAGAGACCCAGTACTTC
TRBD2,TRBJ2-3,TRBV16,-,CASRLPGLGSDTQYF,TGTGCCAGCAGACTTCCGGGACTAGGCTCAGATACGCAGTATTTT
-,TRBJ1-2,TRBV14,-,CASSPGHKYGYTF,TGTGCCAGCAGCCCGGGACACAAGTATGGCTACACCTTC
-,TRBJ1-1,TRBV25-1,-,CASSDPRGPSEAFF,TGTGCCAGCAGTGATCCGCGGGGACCTTCTGAAGCTTTCTTT
TRBD1,TRBJ1-5,TRBV23-1,medium-sized,CASCRGQCNQPQHF,TGCGCCAGCTGTAGGGGGCAGTGCAATCAGCCCCAGCATTTT
-,TRBJ2-5,TRBV15,medium-sized,CATSRGTLAETQYF,TGTGCCACCAGCAGGGGGACACTCGCGGAGACCCAGTACTTC
-,TRBJ2-1,TRBV2,-,CASSEFPGSDEQFF,TGTGCCAGCAGTGAGTTTCCAGGGTCGGATGAGCAGTTCTTC
TRBD1,TRBJ2-1,TRBV11-3,-,CASSLWDSTNNEQFF,TGTGCCAGCAGCTTGTGGGACAGTACCAACAATGAGCAGTTCTTC
-,TRBJ2-3,TRBV11-1,once,CASSTRQFTTDTQYF,TGTGCCAGCAGCACGAGACAATTTACCACAGATACGCAGTATTTT
TRBD2,TRBJ2-2,TRBV2,medium-sized,CASRAAGGAYTGELFF,TGTGCCAGCAGGGCTGCCGGGGGGGCTTACACCGGGGAGCTGTTTTTT
-,TRBJ1-1,TRBV4-1,-,CASSPSGGLNTEAFF,TGCGCCAGCAGCCCGAGTGGGGGCTTGAACACTGAAGCTTTCTTT
-,TRBJ2-7,TRBV6-1,few,CASSAVRTFYEQYF,TGTGCCAGCAGTGCCGTCAGGACATTCTACGAGCAGTACTTC
-,TRBJ1-1,TRBV27,once,CASSLNRRNTEAFF,TGTGCCAGCAGTTTAAACAGAAGGAACACTGAAGCTTTCTTT
TRBD2,TRBJ2-1,TRBV9,-,CASSAPGLADYNEQFF,TGTGCCAGCAGCGCCCCCGGGCTAGCGGACTACAATGAGCAGTTCTTC
TRBD2,TRBJ2-2,TRBV29-1,-,CSVEPRTSAGELFF,TGCAGCGTTGAACCTAGGACTAGCGCCGGGGAGCTGTTTTTT
-,TRBJ2-5,TRBV2,-,CASSEAPTGSETQYF,TGTGCCAGCAGTGAAGCGCCCACAGGGTCAGAGACCCAGTACTTC
-,TRBJ1-2,TRBV6-1,-,CASSEGPGPDYGYTF,TGTGCCAGCAGTGAAGGACCAGGGCCGGACTATGGCTACACCTTC
-,TRBJ1-2,TRBV9,-,CASSPRTF,TGTGCCAGCAGCCCCCGGACCTTC
TRBD2,TRBJ2-1,TRBV7-9,-,CASSGLATSSYNEQFF,TGTGCCAGCAGCGGACTAGCGACGAGCTCCTACAATGAGCAGTTCTTC
TRBD2,TRBJ2-7,TRBV27,-,CASTTGLAGNEQYF,TGTGCCAGCACCACCGGACTAGCTGGCAACGAGCAGTACTTC
-,TRBJ2-7,TRBV30,-,CAWTPGGYEQYF,TGTGCCTGGACCCCCGGCGGCTACGAGCAGTACTTC
TRBD1,TRBJ2-1,TRBV7-9,-,CASSPRQGPSYNEQFF,TGTGCCAGCAGCCCCCGACAGGGACCTTCCTACAATGAGCAGTTCTTC
-,TRBJ1-4,TRBV19,-,CASPSSGPVGKLFF,TGTGCCAGCCCCTCTTCAGGGCCGGTTGGAAAACTGTTTTTT
-,TRBJ2-3,TRBV6-4,medium-sized,CASSAGTSTDTQYF,TGTGCCAGCAGTGCCGGGACTAGCACAGATACGCAGTATTTT
-,TRBJ2-2,TRBV2,-,CASSDRDNTGELFF,TGTGCCAGCAGTGACAGGGATAACACCGGGGAGCTGTTTTTT
-,TRBJ2-7,TRBV27,-,CASSLTETAYEQYF,TGTGCCAGCAGTTTAACAGAGACGGCCTACGAGCAGTACTTC
TRBD1,TRBJ2-5,TRBV7-9,-,CASSPTRQGNQETQYF,TGTGCCAGCAGCCCAACCCGACAGGGGAACCAAGAGACCCAGTACTTC
TRBD2,TRBJ2-7,TRBV4-3,-,CASSQDNGVSGSLSYEQYF,TGCGCCAGCAGCCAAGATAATGGGGTCAGCGGGAGCCTTTCCTACGAGCAGTACTTC
TRBD1,TRBJ2-7,TRBV7-2,-,CASSLKALGTGGGSYEQYF,TGTGCCAGCAGCCTAAAGGCCCTAGGGACAGGGGGCGGATCCTACGAGCAGTACTTC
TRBD1,TRBJ2-7,TRBV6-5,-,CASKAGTGGYEQYF,TGTGCCAGCAAAGCCGGGACAGGGGGGTACGAGCAGTACTTC
TRBD1,TRBJ2-7,TRBV13,many,CASSEPGQGTYEQYF,TGTGCCAGCAGTGAACCGGGACAGGGTACGTACGAGCAGTACTTC
TRBD1,TRBJ1-2,TRBV5-8,-,CASSRGQGAEGYTF,TGTGCCAGCAGCCGGGGACAGGGGGCTGAAGGCTACACCTTC
-,TRBJ2-7,TRBV12-5,few,CASGFSAYEQYF,TGTGCTAGTGGTTTCTCCGCCTACGAGCAGTACTTC
-,TRBJ1-2,TRBV9,-,CASSGGEYGYTF,TGTGCCAGCAGCGGGGGAGAGTATGGCTACACCTTC